This T cell receptor (beta chain) was recovered during a study of OX40 agonist ivuxolimab in advanced cancers. Looked up from germline, CDR1 is MNHEY and CDR2 is SVGAGI. The CDR3 contains 15 residues. Trimming took 4 bases from V and 4 from J; bases not matched to a gene: 8. Profiling relied on immunoSEQ multiplex PCR, and the TCRdb table lists in-frame clones only, not all of them. The table has approximately 44,000 clones, about four fifths seen once. Findings of the study overall: CD4+ and CD8+ blood T cells expanded clonally by week 6 at 0.1 to 3.0 mg/kg.

This clone was counted between two and nine times. The antigen is not known. Sequencing was performed on CD4+ or CD8+ T cells sorted from blood, taken in a trial of the OX40 agonist ivuxolimab. This sequence was found in an adult with an advanced solid tumor such as melanoma, head and neck, liver or kidney cancer. V is TRBV6-5 and J is TRBJ2-5, with TRBD2 matching 8 bases. CDR3 in amino acids: CASSSPGLAGETQYF. CDR3 bases: TGTGCCAGCAGTTCCCCCGGGCTAGCGGGAGAGACCCAGTACTTC.